The rows below give T cell receptor beta chains drawn from one sample of a study of circulating and synovial CD4+ cells in juvenile arthritis. Some clones are missing from TCRdb's copy, which holds only in-frame ones; the method was immunoSEQ multiplex PCR. The sample includes 14,000 or so clones, 80% to 85% of them seen just once. The sequencing sample was made of CD4+ T cells from synovial fluid. These receptors were collected from a human patient with juvenile idiopathic arthritis. Some clones in this sample may be carry-over from other donors' samples. CDR3s include the opening cysteine and the closing phenylalanine or tryptophan. A D gene is named only where the DNA matches it firmly. Rows may omit the clone size; those that give it use once, few, many or a size class.

J gene: TRBJ2-2
clone size: NA
V gene: TRBV14
D gene: TRBD1
CDR3 DNA: TGTGCCAGCAGCTCCCCGGGACAGGGGGCGCATAACACCGGGGAGCTGTTTTTT
CDR3 protein: CASSSPGQGAHNTGELFF

J gene: TRBJ1-1
clone size: few
V gene: TRBV15
D gene: NA
CDR3 DNA: TGTGCCACCAGCAGATCTAGGAACACTGAAGCTTTCTTT
CDR3 protein: CATSRSRNTEAFF

J gene: TRBJ2-7
clone size: NA
V gene: TRBV5-1
D gene: NA
CDR3 DNA: TGCGCCAGCAGCCTTTGGAGCGGTCCGGGGGAGCAGTACTTC
CDR3 protein: CASSLWSGPGEQYF

J gene: TRBJ2-7
clone size: NA
V gene: TRBV4-1
D gene: NA
CDR3 DNA: TGCGCCAGCAGCCAGACGGGAGTCCCCGACGCCGAGCAGTACTTC
CDR3 protein: CASSQTGVPDAEQYF

J gene: TRBJ2-7
clone size: NA
V gene: TRBV7-7
D gene: NA
CDR3 DNA: TGTGCCAGCAGCTTAGATCCAAACTACGAGCAGTACTTC
CDR3 protein: CASSLDPNYEQYF

J gene: TRBJ2-7
clone size: once
V gene: TRBV5-1
D gene: NA
CDR3 DNA: TGCGCCAGCAGCTTGGCAGTCACAGCCTACGAGCAGTACTTC
CDR3 protein: CASSLAVTAYEQYF

J gene: TRBJ1-6
clone size: once
V gene: TRBV14
D gene: NA
CDR3 DNA: TGTGCCAGCAGCCCCCGCTCCTATAATTCCCCCCTCCACTTT
CDR3 protein: CASSPRSYNSPLHF

J gene: TRBJ2-3
clone size: NA
V gene: TRBV30
D gene: TRBD2
CDR3 DNA: TGTGCCTCGACTAGCGGGGCCCTAGATACGCAGTATTTT
CDR3 protein: CASTSGALDTQYF

J gene: TRBJ1-2
clone size: NA
V gene: TRBV6-6
D gene: NA
CDR3 DNA: TGTGCCAGCAGTTACGGGGGGGGGTATGGCTACACCTTC
CDR3 protein: CASSYGGGYGYTF

J gene: TRBJ2-7
clone size: NA
V gene: TRBV27
D gene: NA
CDR3 DNA: TGTGCCAGCAGTTTCTCTGGGCCGGCCTACGAGCAGTACTTC
CDR3 protein: CASSFSGPAYEQYF

J gene: TRBJ2-5
clone size: NA
V gene: TRBV4-1
D gene: TRBD2
CDR3 DNA: TGCGCCAGCAGCCAGGGAGCGGGAGCTTCAAGAAAGACCCAGTACTTC
CDR3 protein: CASSQGAGASRKTQYF

J gene: TRBJ1-1
clone size: NA
V gene: TRBV19
D gene: NA
CDR3 DNA: TGTGCCAGTAGGACTAGGAGGGAGAACACTGAAGCTTTCTTT
CDR3 protein: CASRTRRENTEAFF

J gene: TRBJ1-4
clone size: NA
V gene: TRBV6-1
D gene: TRBD1
CDR3 DNA: TGTGCCAGCAGCGAAACCGGGACAGGGAGCGAAAAACTGTTTTTT
CDR3 protein: CASSETGTGSEKLFF

J gene: TRBJ2-7
clone size: NA
V gene: TRBV2
D gene: NA
CDR3 DNA: TGTGCCAGCAGGGGGACACTTACCACCTACGAGCAGTACTTC
CDR3 protein: CASRGTLTTYEQYF

J gene: TRBJ2-7
clone size: NA
V gene: TRBV7-2
D gene: TRBD2
CDR3 DNA: TGTGCCAGCAGCTTAGCGGGGGTAGCGGGGGACTACGAGCAGTACTTC
CDR3 protein: CASSLAGVAGDYEQYF

J gene: TRBJ2-3
clone size: NA
V gene: TRBV5-6
D gene: TRBD2
CDR3 DNA: TGTGCCAGCAGCTTGACGCCTCATTTCTCTAGCGGGGGGGCCCTATTT
CDR3 protein: CASSLTPHFSSGGALF

J gene: TRBJ2-2
clone size: NA
V gene: TRBV2
D gene: NA
CDR3 DNA: TGTGCCAGCAGTGAACGGGGGACGGCCGGGGAGCTGTTTTTT
CDR3 protein: CASSERGTAGELFF

J gene: TRBJ1-5
clone size: few
V gene: TRBV19
D gene: NA
CDR3 DNA: TGTGCCAGTAGATTAACCGCCCTAAATCAGCCCCAGCATTTT
CDR3 protein: CASRLTALNQPQHF

J gene: TRBJ1-6
clone size: NA
V gene: TRBV11-1
D gene: NA
CDR3 DNA: TGTGCCAGCAGCTTTTCAGGGAATAATTCACCCCTCCACTTT
CDR3 protein: CASSFSGNNSPLHF

J gene: TRBJ1-4
clone size: NA
V gene: TRBV6-1
D gene: TRBD1
CDR3 DNA: TGTGCCAGCAGTGACCGGGACAGGGCCACAACTAATGAAAAACTGTTTTTT
CDR3 protein: CASSDRDRATTNEKLFF

J gene: TRBJ2-7
clone size: NA
V gene: TRBV13
D gene: NA
CDR3 DNA: TGTGCCAGCAGCTTAACCCTTATAAGTGGGCGTACGATCGACCTGGTCTACGAGCAGTACTTC
CDR3 protein: CASSLTLISGRTIDLVYEQYF

J gene: TRBJ1-5
clone size: NA
V gene: TRBV15
D gene: NA
CDR3 DNA: TGTGCCACCAGCAGAGAGGGGGGGATGTATAGCAATCAGCCCCAGCATTTT
CDR3 protein: CATSREGGMYSNQPQHF

J gene: TRBJ2-2
clone size: NA
V gene: TRBV7-6
D gene: TRBD1
CDR3 DNA: TGTGCCAGCAGCACCCCCGGACAGGGAATCGGGGAGCTGTTTTTT
CDR3 protein: CASSTPGQGIGELFF

J gene: TRBJ1-1
clone size: NA
V gene: TRBV5-6
D gene: NA
CDR3 DNA: TGTGCCAGCACCCTTGGGGGGGGGTTTCCCACTGAAGCTTTCTTT
CDR3 protein: CASTLGGGFPTEAFF

J gene: TRBJ2-5
clone size: NA
V gene: TRBV19
D gene: TRBD2
CDR3 DNA: TGTGCCAGTGGACCTAGCGGCCGCCAAGAGACCCAGTACTTC
CDR3 protein: CASGPSGRQETQYF

J gene: TRBJ2-3
clone size: NA
V gene: TRBV19
D gene: TRBD2
CDR3 DNA: TGTGCCAGTAGTATAGAGGGGACTAACCTCACCACAGATACGCAGTATTTT
CDR3 protein: CASSIEGTNLTTDTQYF

J gene: TRBJ1-2
clone size: NA
V gene: TRBV11-2
D gene: NA
CDR3 DNA: TGTGCCAGCAGCTCACAGGGTTTCACCGGGGGCTACACCTTC
CDR3 protein: CASSSQGFTGGYTF

J gene: TRBJ1-4
clone size: NA
V gene: TRBV4-1
D gene: NA
CDR3 DNA: TGCGCCAGCAGCGGGACACGGCAGGGTGAAATAGGGACTAATGAAAAACTGTTTTTT
CDR3 protein: CASSGTRQGEIGTNEKLFF